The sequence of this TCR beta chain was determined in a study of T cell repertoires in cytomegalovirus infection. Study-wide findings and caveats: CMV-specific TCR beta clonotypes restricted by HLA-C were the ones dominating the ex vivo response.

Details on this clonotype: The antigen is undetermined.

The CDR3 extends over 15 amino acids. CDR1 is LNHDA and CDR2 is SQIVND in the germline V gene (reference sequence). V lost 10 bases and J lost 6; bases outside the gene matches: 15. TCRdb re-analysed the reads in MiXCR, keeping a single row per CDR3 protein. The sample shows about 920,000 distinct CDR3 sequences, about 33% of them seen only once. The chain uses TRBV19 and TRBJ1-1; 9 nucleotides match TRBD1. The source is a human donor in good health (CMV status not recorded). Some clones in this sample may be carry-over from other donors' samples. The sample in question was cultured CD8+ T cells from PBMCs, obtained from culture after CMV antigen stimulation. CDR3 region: CATLPGQGGSAEAFF. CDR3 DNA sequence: TGTGCCACCCTCCCGGGACAGGGAGGGTCGGCTGAAGCTTTCTTT.